This T cell receptor (beta chain) was documented in a study of Ad26.COV2.S vaccination and SARS-CoV-2 variants. With 6 bases removed from V and 8 bases from J, the gap between germline ends came to 25 bases. In germline, CDR1 is SNHLY, CDR2 FYNNEI. The CDR3 runs to 17 residues. Data came from immunoSEQ multiplex PCR; TCRdb stores just in-frame clones and leaves some out. The sample has more than 400,000 clones, around 93% seen once. Treatment indicated: some 20 received Ad26.COV2.S at low or high dose, single or two shots; a few received placebo; per-sample allocation not given. Collection of the samples took place on day 63 after the first injection of vaccine or placebo. Vaccine was an Ad26 vector expressing Wuhan-strain SARS-CoV-2 spike.

The source is a person aged 18 to 65 who received the Ad26.COV2.S COVID-19 vaccine or a placebo. This material consisted of peripheral blood, taken in a trial of Ad26.COV2.S vaccine versus placebo. This rearrangement joins TRBV2 to TRBJ1-4; D perhaps matches TRBD1 (6 bases). The CDR3, as DNA: TGTGCCAGCAGCCCAACAGGGAGGGGAGGCCCATGGGAAAAACTGTTTTTT. Translating it yields CASSPTGRGGPWEKLFF.